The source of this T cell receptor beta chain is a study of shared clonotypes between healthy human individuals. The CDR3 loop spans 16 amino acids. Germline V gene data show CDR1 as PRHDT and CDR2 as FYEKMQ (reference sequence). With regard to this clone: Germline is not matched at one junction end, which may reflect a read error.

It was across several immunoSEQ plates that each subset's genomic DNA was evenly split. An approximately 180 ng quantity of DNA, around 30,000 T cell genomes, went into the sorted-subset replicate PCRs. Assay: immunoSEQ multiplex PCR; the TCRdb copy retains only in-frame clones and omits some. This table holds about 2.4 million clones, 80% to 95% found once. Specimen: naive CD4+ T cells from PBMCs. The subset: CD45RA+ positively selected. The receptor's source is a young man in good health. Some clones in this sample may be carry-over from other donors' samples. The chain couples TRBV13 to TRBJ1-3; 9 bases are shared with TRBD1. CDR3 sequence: CASSLGGDRVGNTIYF. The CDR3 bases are TGTGCCAGCAGCCTAGGTGGGGACAGGGTCGGAAACACCATATATTTT. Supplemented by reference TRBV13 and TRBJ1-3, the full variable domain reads AAGVIQSPRHLIKEKRETATLKCYPIPRHDTVYWYQQGPGQDPQFLISFYEKMQSDKGSIPDRFSAQQFSDYHSELNMSSLELGDSALYFCASSLGGDRVGNTIYFGEGSWLTVV.